These T cell receptor beta chains were read from a single sample in a study of T cell changes during pregnancy in multiple sclerosis. The assay was immunoSEQ multiplex PCR, and TCRdb's table has in-frame clones only and misses some. The table records some 80,000 clones, over 85% of them present only once. The input for sequencing was CD4+ T cells from peripheral blood mononuclear cells, taken after pregnancy. The receptors shown here come from a female donor with multiple sclerosis, enrolled in a pregnancy study. Both conserved end residues are part of each CDR3. A D gene is named only where the DNA matches it firmly. Not every row has a clone size; where given, it reads once, few, many or a size class.

size	V	J	D	CDR3	DNA
NA	TRBV28	TRBJ2-3	TRBD1	CATADRGLLDTQYF	TGTGCCACCGCCGACAGGGGGCTACTAGATACGCAGTATTTT
NA	TRBV10-3	TRBJ1-1	TRBD1	CAISENRGMSEAFF	TGTGCCATCAGTGAGAACAGGGGGATGTCTGAAGCTTTCTTT
NA	TRBV30	TRBJ2-2	NA	CAWREGGTGELFF	TGTGCCTGGAGGGAGGGAGGTACCGGGGAGCTGTTTTTT
NA	TRBV5-1	TRBJ2-1	TRBD1	CASSYPGTGNNEQFF	TGCGCCAGCAGCTACCCAGGGACAGGGAACAATGAGCAGTTCTTC
once	TRBV18	TRBJ1-1	NA	CASSPSDFGEAFF	TGTGCCAGCTCGCCTTCTGACTTTGGGGAAGCTTTCTTT
NA	TRBV28	TRBJ2-3	TRBD2	CASSWLRLAGVTDTQYF	TGTGCCAGCAGTTGGCTGCGACTAGCGGGGGTCACAGATACGCAGTATTTT
NA	TRBV29-1	TRBJ1-1	TRBD1	CSVAWDSKTEAFF	TGCAGCGTGGCTTGGGACAGTAAAACTGAAGCTTTCTTT
NA	TRBV11-1	TRBJ2-4	NA	CASRHPGGIQYF	TGTGCCAGCAGACATCCGGGTGGCATTCAGTACTTC
NA	TRBV27	TRBJ2-7	NA	CASSFLAGRHEQYF	TGTGCCAGCAGTTTTCTGGCGGGAAGGCACGAGCAGTACTTC
NA	TRBV19	TRBJ1-5	NA	CASSLRAGRNSNQPQHF	TGTGCCAGTAGTCTTCGGGCAGGGCGGAATAGCAATCAGCCCCAGCATTTT
NA	TRBV7-8	TRBJ2-7	TRBD2	CASSLSGRAYEQYF	TGTGCCAGCAGCCTTAGCGGGAGGGCCTACGAGCAGTACTTC
NA	TRBV6-5	TRBJ2-1	NA	CASSYSILEGEQFF	TGTGCCAGCAGTTACTCGATCCTCGAGGGTGAGCAGTTCTTC
once	TRBV19	TRBJ1-5	NA	CASSMTDSNQPQHF	TGTGCCAGTAGTATGACAGATAGCAATCAGCCCCAGCATTTT
NA	TRBV27	TRBJ2-3	TRBD2	CASSSWTSGSADTQYF	TGTGCCAGCAGTTCCTGGACTAGCGGGAGCGCAGATACGCAGTATTTT
NA	TRBV19	TRBJ2-1	TRBD2	CASSRLAGGPHEQFF	TGTGCCAGTAGCCGACTAGCGGGAGGGCCCCATGAGCAGTTCTTC
once	TRBV2	TRBJ2-7	TRBD1	CASTGQGSYEQYF	TGTGCCAGCACCGGACAGGGGTCCTACGAGCAGTACTTC
NA	TRBV6-5	TRBJ2-7	TRBD1	CASSGTASSYEQYF	TGTGCCAGCAGTGGGACAGCTAGCTCCTACGAGCAGTACTTC
medium-sized	TRBV5-4	TRBJ2-2	TRBD2	CASSSAGTSGSGTGELFF	TGTGCCAGCAGCTCCGCCGGGACTAGCGGGAGTGGAACCGGGGAGCTGTTTTTT
NA	TRBV15	TRBJ2-5	TRBD2	CATDGRAGETQYF	TGTGCCACCGACGGGAGGGCGGGGGAGACCCAGTACTTC
NA	TRBV7-9	TRBJ2-1	TRBD2	CASSNKGREVNEQFF	TGTGCCAGCAGCAACAAGGGGCGGGAGGTCAATGAGCAGTTCTTC